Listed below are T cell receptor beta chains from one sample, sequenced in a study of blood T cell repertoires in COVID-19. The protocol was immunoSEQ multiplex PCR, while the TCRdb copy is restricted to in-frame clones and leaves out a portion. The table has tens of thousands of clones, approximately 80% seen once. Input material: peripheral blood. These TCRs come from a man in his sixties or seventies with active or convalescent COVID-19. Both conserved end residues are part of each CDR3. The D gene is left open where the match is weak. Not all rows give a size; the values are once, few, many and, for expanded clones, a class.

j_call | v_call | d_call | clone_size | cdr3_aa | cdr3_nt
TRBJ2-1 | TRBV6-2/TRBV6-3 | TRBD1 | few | CASSYGGTGKDEQFF | TGTGCCAGCAGTTACGGAGGGACAGGGAAGGATGAGCAGTTCTTC
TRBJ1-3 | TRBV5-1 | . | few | CASSLDGETGNTIYF | TGCGCCAGCAGCTTGGACGGAGAAACTGGAAACACCATATATTTT
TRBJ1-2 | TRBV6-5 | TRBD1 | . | CASKTGANYGYTF | TGTGCCAGCAAGACAGGGGCTAACTATGGCTACACCTTC
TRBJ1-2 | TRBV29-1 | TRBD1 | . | CSVEEPTGGSYGYTF | TGCAGCGTTGAAGAACCGACAGGGGGTAGCTATGGCTACACCTTC
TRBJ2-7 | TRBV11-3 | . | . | CASSLWTETEQYF | TGTGCCAGCAGCCTTTGGACAGAGACCGAGCAGTACTTC
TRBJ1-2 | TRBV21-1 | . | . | CASAETGYGYTF | TGTGCCAGCGCTGAGACAGGGTATGGCTACACCTTC
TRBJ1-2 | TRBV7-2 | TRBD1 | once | CASSFGTVPYGYTF | TGTGCCAGCAGCTTCGGGACAGTTCCCTATGGCTACACCTTC
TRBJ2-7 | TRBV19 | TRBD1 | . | CASSIDRDSYEQYF | TGTGCCAGTAGTATCGACAGGGACTCCTACGAGCAGTACTTC
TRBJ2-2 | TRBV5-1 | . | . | CASSLALRVTGELFF | TGCGCCAGCAGCTTGGCCCTTCGGGTCACCGGGGAGCTGTTTTTT
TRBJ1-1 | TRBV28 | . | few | CASSTTANTEAFF | TGTGCCAGCAGTACCACAGCGAACACTGAAGCTTTCTTT
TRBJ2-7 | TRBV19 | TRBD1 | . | CASSIRDSFYEQYF | TGTGCCAGTAGTATTCGGGACAGTTTCTACGAGCAGTACTTC
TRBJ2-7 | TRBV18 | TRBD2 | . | CASSPRGELSYEQYF | TGTGCCAGCTCACCCCGGGGGGAGCTCTCCTACGAGCAGTACTTC
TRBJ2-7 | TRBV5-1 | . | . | CASSLANRGGKDEQYF | TGCGCCAGCAGCTTGGCGAACAGGGGAGGAAAGGACGAGCAGTACTTC
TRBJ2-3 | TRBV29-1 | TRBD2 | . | CSVGGLAGVGDTQYF | TGCAGCGTTGGGGGACTAGCGGGAGTCGGTGATACGCAGTATTTT
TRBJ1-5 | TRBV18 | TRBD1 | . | CASSPLRGDQPQHF | TGTGCCAGCTCACCACTCAGGGGGGATCAGCCCCAGCATTTT
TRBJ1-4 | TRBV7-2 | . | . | CASSSISSHEKLFF | TGTGCCAGCAGTTCTATTTCAAGCCATGAAAAACTGTTTTTT
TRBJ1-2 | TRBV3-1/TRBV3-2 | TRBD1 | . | CASSHGDRGYYGYTF | TGTGCCAGCAGCCATGGGGACAGGGGATACTATGGCTACACCTTC
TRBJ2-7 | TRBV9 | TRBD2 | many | CASSKGEGKTYEQYF | TGTGCCAGCAGCAAAGGGGAGGGGAAAACCTACGAGCAGTACTTC
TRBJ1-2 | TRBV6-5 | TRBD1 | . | CASTSLDRASYGYTF | TGTGCCAGCACCTCCCTGGACAGGGCTAGTTATGGCTACACCTTC
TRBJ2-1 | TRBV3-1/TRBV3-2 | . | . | CASSQARWQLCEQFF | TGTGCCAGCAGCCAAGCCCGATGGCAGTTGTGTGAGCAGTTCTTC
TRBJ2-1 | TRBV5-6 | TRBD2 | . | CASSLYFLAGKYNEQFF | TGTGCCAGCAGCCTTTATTTTTTAGCGGGGAAATACAATGAGCAGTTCTTC
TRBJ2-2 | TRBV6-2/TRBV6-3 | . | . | CASSYSFAGELFF | TGTGCCAGCAGTTACTCTTTCGCCGGGGAGCTGTTTTTT
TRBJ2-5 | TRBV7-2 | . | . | CASSSSMLVKETQYF | TGTGCCAGCAGCTCGAGCATGCTGGTCAAAGAGACCCAGTACTTC
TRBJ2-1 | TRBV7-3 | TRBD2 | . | CASSFSPPGLAGDTTNNEQFF | TGTGCCAGCAGCTTTTCTCCGCCGGGACTAGCGGGTGACACAACTAACAATGAGCAGTTCTTC
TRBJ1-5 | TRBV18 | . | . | CASSPGPSNQPQHF | TGTGCCAGCTCACCAGGGCCATCGAATCAGCCCCAGCATTTT
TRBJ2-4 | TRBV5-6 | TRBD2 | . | CASSRALAGGNIQYF | TGTGCCAGCAGCAGAGCCCTAGCGGGGGGGAACATTCAGTACTTC
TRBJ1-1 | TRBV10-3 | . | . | CAIREPSAGLNTEAFF | TGTGCCATCAGGGAACCGTCTGCAGGATTGAACACTGAAGCTTTCTTT
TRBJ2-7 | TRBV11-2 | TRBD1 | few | CASSSISTGVEQYF | TGTGCCAGCAGCTCGATCAGCACAGGGGTCGAGCAGTACTTC
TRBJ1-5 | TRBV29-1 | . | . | CSVETQVGQPQHF | TGCAGCGTTGAAACACAGGTCGGACAGCCCCAGCATTTT
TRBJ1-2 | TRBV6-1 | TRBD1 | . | CASSEDREINGYTF | TGTGCCAGCAGTGAGGACAGGGAGATTAATGGCTACACCTTC
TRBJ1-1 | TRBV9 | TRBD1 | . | CASSDGTGGSEAFF | TGTGCCAGCAGCGACGGGACAGGGGGCTCTGAAGCTTTCTTT
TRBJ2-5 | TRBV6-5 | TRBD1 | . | CASRDRGRPQETQYF | TGTGCCAGCAGGGACAGGGGGCGCCCCCAAGAGACCCAGTACTTC
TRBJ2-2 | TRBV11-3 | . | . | CASSINRGELFF | TGTGCCAGCAGCATCAACAGGGGGGAGCTGTTTTTT
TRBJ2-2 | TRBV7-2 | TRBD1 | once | CASSPGQGYTGELFF | TGTGCCAGCAGCCCGGGACAGGGGTACACCGGGGAGCTGTTTTTT
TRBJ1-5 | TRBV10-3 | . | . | CAISGRGEDQPQHF | TGTGCCATCAGTGGTCGGGGAGAAGATCAGCCCCAGCATTTT
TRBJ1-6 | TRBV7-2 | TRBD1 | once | CASSPSGQLSNSPLHF | TGTGCCAGCAGCCCCTCGGGACAGCTTAGTAATTCACCCCTCCACTTT
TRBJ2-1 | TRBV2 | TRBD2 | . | CASSDGLAGNEQFF | TGTGCCAGCAGTGATGGACTAGCGGGGAATGAGCAGTTCTTC
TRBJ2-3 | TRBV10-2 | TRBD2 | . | CASRDLAGATDTQYF | TGCGCCAGCAGGGACCTTGCGGGAGCCACAGATACGCAGTATTTT
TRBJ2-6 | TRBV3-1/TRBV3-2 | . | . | CASSLAPLGGNVLTF | TGTGCCAGCAGCCTCGCTCCCTTGGGAGGCAACGTCCTGACTTTC
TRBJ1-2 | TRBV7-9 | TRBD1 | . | CASSHPGQGPFDGHTF | TGTGCCAGCAGTCATCCGGGACAGGGCCCCTTTGATGGCCACACCTTC